This TCR beta chain was recovered during a study of shared clonotypes between healthy human individuals. CDR1 and CDR2 from the germline V gene are KGHSH and LQKENI. CDR3 length equals 13 residues. V dropped 4 bases and J dropped 3 bases, with 10 bases sitting between them. The method was immunoSEQ multiplex PCR; TCRdb's version includes in-frame clones alone and lacks a portion of them. The repertoire consists of 2 million to 2.5 million clones, with around 90% occurring once and the leading ten covering about 0.41%. This TCR was recovered from a man younger than 35 in good health. Some clones in this sample may be carry-over from other donors' samples. The sequenced sample was naive CD4+ T cells from PBMCs. Specified subset: CD45RA+ positively selected. The chain is built from TRBV18 and TRBJ2-7; unclear D gene. For the CDR3, the DNA is TGTGCCAGCTCACTAGGAGTGAACTACGAGCAGTACTTC. Residues: CASSLGVNYEQYF.